Sequencing of this TCR beta chain was carried out in a study of cytomegalovirus exposure and HLA in healthy donors. General observations from the study: Differences between HLA loci emerged in a later analysis of TCR association rates, with DRB1 most and HLA-C fewest.

With regard to this clone: Its antigen is unidentified. An end of the junction differs from the germline gene, which may be a read error.

The CDR3 spans 17 residues. CDR1 and CDR2 (germline): SGHDT, YYEEEE. PCR primers comprised 60 Vbeta and 13 Jbeta primers. Only in-frame clones appear in the TCRdb table, and some are missing; sequencing was by immunoSEQ multiplex PCR. Here the sample spans over 100,000 clones, 77% being singletons. Sequenced sample: PBMCs. The chain is built from TRBV5-6 and TRBJ2-6; D perhaps matches TRBD1 (5 bases). The receptor was isolated from a man aged 40-50 years in good health and CMV-seropositive. CDR3 bases: TGTGCCAGCAGCTTGGCGCCCGCTAGTACTGGGGCCAACGGCCTGACTTTC. Its translation is CASSLAPASTGANGLTF. Together with reference TRBV5-6 and TRBJ2-6, the CDR3 gives the full variable domain: DAGVTQSPTHLIKTRGQQVTLRCSPKSGHDTVSWYQQALGQGPQFIFQYYEEEERQRGNFPDRFSGHQFPNYSSELNVNALLLGDSALYLCASSLAPASTGANGLTFGAGSRLTVL.